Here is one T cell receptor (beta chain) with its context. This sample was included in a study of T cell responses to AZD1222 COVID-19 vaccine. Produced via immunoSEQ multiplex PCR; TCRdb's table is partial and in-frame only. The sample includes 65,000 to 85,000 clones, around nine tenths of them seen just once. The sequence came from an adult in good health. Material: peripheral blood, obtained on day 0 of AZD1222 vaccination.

The CDR3 sequence is CASSLIQGADEQYF. In DNA form, the CDR3 reads TGTGCCAGCAGTTTAATCCAGGGGGCCGACGAGCAGTACTTC. The genes are TRBV27 and TRBJ2-7; 8 nucleotides align to TRBD1. Germline CDR1 reads MNHEY; CDR2 reads SMNVEV (reference sequence). The CDR3 runs 14 residues. The ends lost 2 bases at V and 5 bases at J; junction bases unmatched: 5.